This T cell receptor beta chain appears in the sequencing data of a study of blood T cell repertoires in COVID-19. Across the whole study: COVID-19 samples collected from the United States, Italy and Spain covered acute and convalescent phases. PBMCs, B-cell-depleted T cells, or T cells provided the cDNA or gDNA that made up the material.

Germline assignment: CDR1 SGHTA and CDR2 FQGNSA. The CDR3 sequence is 15 residues long. J gave up 5 bases and V 5 bases, and 10 bases lay outside the gene matches. Authors' methods: Amplification of reference gene primers provided the estimated nucleated cell counts. Clones were read by immunoSEQ multiplex PCR, and TCRdb kept only the in-frame ones, dropping some. V, J and clone size were drawn from that table, and D and trimming were deduced from the DNA. The sample records roughly 220,000 clones, 70% to 85% being singletons. The source is a woman aged 40 to 50 who had recovered from COVID-19. The sequencing sample was made of peripheral blood. V gene TRBV7-2 combines with J gene TRBJ2-5; 8 bases line up with TRBD1. CDR3 coding DNA: TGTGCCAGCAGCACCGGGACAGGCCCTCAGGAGACCCAGTACTTC. This sequence encodes CASSTGTGPQETQYF.